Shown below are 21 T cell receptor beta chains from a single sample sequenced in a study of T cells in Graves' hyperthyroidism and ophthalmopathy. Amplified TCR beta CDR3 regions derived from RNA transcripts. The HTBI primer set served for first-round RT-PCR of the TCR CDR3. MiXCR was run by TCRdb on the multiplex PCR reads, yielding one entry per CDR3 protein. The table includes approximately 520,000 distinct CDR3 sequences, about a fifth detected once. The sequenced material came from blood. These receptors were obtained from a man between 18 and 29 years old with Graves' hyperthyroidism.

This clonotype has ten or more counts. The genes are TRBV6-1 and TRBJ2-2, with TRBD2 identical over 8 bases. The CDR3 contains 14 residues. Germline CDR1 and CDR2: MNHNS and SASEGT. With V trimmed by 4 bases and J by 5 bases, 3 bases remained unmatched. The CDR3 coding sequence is TGTGCCAGCAGTGGACTAGCGAGGACCGGGGAGCTGTTTTTT. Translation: CASSGLARTGELFF.

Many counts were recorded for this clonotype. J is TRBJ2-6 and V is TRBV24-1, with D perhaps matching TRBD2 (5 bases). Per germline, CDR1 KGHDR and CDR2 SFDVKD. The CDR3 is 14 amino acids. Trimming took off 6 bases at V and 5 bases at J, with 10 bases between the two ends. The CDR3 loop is CATSRGLRANVLTF. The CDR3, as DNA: TGTGCCACCAGTCGCGGGCTCCGGGCCAACGTCCTGACTTTC.

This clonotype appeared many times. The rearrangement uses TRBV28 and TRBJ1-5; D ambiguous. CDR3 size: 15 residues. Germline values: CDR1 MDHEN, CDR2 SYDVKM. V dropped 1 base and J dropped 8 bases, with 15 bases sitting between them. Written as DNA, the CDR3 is TGTGCCAGCAGTTTATCGGACCGGAATGCGAAGCCCCAGCATTTT. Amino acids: CASSLSDRNAKPQHF. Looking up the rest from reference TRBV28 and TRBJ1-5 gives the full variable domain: DVKVTQSSRYLVKRTGEKVFLECVQDMDHENMFWYRQDPGLGLRLIYFSYDVKMKEKGDIPEGYSVSREKKERFSLILESASTNQTSMYLCASSLSDRNAKPQHFGDGTRLSIL.

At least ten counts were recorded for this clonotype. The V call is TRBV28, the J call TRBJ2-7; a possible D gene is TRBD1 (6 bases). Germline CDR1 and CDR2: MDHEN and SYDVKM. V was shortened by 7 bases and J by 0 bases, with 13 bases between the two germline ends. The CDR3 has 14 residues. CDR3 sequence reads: CASTPQGPSYEQYF. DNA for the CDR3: TGTGCCAGCACCCCTCAGGGGCCCTCCTACGAGCAGTACTTC.

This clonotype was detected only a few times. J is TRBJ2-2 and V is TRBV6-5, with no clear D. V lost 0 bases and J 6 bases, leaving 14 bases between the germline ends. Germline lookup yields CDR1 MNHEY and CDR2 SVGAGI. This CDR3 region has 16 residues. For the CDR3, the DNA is TGTGCCAGCAGTTACTCGATAGTATTCGACTCCGGGGAGCTGTTTTTT. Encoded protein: CASSYSIVFDSGELFF.

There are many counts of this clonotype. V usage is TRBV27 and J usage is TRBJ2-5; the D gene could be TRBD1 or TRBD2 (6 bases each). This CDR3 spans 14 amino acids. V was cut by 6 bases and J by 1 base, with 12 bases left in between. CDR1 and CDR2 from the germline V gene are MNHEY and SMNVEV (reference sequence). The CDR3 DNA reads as TGTGCCAGCAGCTTTGGGGGGCTCCAAGAGACCCAGTACTTC. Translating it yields CASSFGGLQETQYF.

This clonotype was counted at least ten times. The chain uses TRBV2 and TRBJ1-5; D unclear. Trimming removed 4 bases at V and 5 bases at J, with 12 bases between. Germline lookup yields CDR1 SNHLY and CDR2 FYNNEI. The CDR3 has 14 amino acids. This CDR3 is CASSGQAEDQPQHF. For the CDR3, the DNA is TGTGCCAGCAGTGGGCAGGCGGAGGATCAGCCCCAGCATTTT.

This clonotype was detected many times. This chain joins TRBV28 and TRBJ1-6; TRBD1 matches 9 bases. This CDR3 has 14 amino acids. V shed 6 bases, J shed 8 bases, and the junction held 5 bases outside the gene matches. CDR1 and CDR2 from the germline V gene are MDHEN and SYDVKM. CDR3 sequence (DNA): TGTGCCAGCAGGCAGGGACAGGGTCATTCACCCCTCCACTTT. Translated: CASRQGQGHSPLHF.

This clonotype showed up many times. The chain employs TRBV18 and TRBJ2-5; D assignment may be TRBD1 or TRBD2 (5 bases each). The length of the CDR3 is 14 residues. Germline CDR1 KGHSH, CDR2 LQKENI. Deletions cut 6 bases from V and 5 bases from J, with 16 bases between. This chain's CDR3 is CASSSGTVKETQYF. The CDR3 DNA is TGTGCCAGCTCGTCCGGGACGGTCAAGGAGACCCAGTACTTC.

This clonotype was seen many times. The CDR3: CASSVTPNYEQYF. CDR3 coding DNA: TGTGCCAGCAGCGTAACTCCCAACTACGAGCAGTACTTC. The chain links TRBV9 to TRBJ2-7; no clear D gene. Deletions cut 1 base from V and 3 bases from J, with 8 bases between. The CDR3 extends over 13 amino acids. In germline, CDR1 is SGDLS, CDR2 YYNGEE.

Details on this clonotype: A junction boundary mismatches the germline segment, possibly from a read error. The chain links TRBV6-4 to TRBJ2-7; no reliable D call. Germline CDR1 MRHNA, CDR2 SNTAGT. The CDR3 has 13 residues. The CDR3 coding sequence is TGTGCCAGCAGTGAGGTAATGGGTTACGATCAGTACTTC. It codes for CASSEVMGYDQYF.

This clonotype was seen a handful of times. CDR3 in DNA: TGTGCCAGCAGTGTACCGGGACAGGTAAACATTCAGTACTTC. Protein: CASSVPGQVNIQYF. This chain links TRBV6-1 with TRBJ2-4; TRBD1 aligns across 8 bases. Germline loops: CDR1 MNHNS, CDR2 SASEGT. CDR3 size: 14 residues. V gave up 4 bases and J gave up 6 bases; unmatched junction bases: 5.

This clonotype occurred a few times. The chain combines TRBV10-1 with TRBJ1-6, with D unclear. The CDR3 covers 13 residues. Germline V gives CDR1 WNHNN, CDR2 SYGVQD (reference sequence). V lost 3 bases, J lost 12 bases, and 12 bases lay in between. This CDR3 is CASSDPGTEPLHF. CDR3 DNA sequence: TGCGCCAGCAGTGACCCCGGAACTGAACCCCTCCACTTT.

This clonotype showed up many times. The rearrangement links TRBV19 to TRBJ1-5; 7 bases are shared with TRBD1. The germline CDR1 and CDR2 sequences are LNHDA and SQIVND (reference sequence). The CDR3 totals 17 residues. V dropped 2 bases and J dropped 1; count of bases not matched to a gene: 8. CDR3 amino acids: CASSISTGVISNQPQHF. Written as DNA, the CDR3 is TGTGCCAGTAGTATATCTACAGGGGTAATAAGCAATCAGCCCCAGCATTTT.

CDR3: CASSSSGTGWYEQYF. Here the CDR3 DNA reads TGTGCCAGCAGTTCCTCCGGGACAGGGTGGTACGAGCAGTACTTC. The chain employs TRBV27 and TRBJ2-7; TRBD1 matches 9 bases. This CDR3 region has 15 residues. The junction had 8 bases not matched to a gene; V was cut back by 4 bases and J by 4 bases. Germline CDR1 MNHEY, CDR2 SMNVEV (reference sequence).

The CDR3 loop reads CASSRTGGAGANVLTF. Written as DNA, the CDR3 is TGTGCCAGCAGTCGAACAGGGGGCGCTGGGGCCAACGTCCTGACTTTC. This rearrangement joins TRBV28 to TRBJ2-6; TRBD1 aligns across 9 bases. Germline V CDR1 and CDR2: MDHEN, SYDVKM. This CDR3 is built from 16 residues. With V trimmed by 5 bases and J by 2 bases, 4 bases remained unmatched.

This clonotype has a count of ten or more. The CDR3 region is CASSVAPTGQETQYF. For the CDR3, the DNA is TGTGCCAGCAGCGTAGCCCCGACAGGGCAAGAGACCCAGTACTTC. The chain joins TRBV9 to TRBJ2-5, with 7 bases matching TRBD1. V lost 0 bases and J lost 2; bases outside the gene matches: 4. Germline V lookup: CDR1 SGDLS, CDR2 YYNGEE. The CDR3 is 15 residues long.

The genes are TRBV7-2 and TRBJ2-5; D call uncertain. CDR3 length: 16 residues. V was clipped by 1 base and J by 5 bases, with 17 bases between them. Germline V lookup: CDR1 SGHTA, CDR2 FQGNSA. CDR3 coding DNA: TGTGCCAGCAGCTTAGAGCTGGATCGGCCCTGGGAGACCCAGTACTTC. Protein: CASSLELDRPWETQYF.

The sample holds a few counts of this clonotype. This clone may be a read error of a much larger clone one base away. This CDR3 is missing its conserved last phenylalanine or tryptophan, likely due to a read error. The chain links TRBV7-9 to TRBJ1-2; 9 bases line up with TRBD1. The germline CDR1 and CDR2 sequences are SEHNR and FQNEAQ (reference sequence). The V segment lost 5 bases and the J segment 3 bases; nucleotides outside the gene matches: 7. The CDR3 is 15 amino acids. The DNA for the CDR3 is TGTGCCAGCAGCATTCACAGGGGGCGAGACTATGGCTACACCTTG. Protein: CASSIHRGRDYGYTL.

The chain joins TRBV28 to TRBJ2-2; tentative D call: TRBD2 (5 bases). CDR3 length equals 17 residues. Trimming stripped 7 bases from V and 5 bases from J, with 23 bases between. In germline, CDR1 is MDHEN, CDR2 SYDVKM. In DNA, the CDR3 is TGTGCCAGCAACCTCCCCCTGGGCGCGAGAGGGACCGGGGAGCTGTTTTTT. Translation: CASNLPLGARGTGELFF.

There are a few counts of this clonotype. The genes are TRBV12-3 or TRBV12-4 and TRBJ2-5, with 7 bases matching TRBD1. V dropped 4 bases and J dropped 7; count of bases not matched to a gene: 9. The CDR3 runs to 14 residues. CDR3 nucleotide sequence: TGTGCCAGCAGTTCCACCGACAGGGTTGGGACCCAGTACTTC. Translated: CASSSTDRVGTQYF.